This entry concerns a single T cell receptor (beta chain). It lacks a known antigen. Per-base qualities were not stored, and no clone one base away is much larger. The CDR3 regions of human TCRbeta chains were subjected to immunosequencing. Concerning the study's data processing: TCRs in the repertoires were matched against a reference library of SARS-CoV-2-specific TCRs that had been generated with the MIRA antigen-specificity platform. Breadth was defined as the fraction of unique TCRs that were SARS-CoV-2-associated, and depth was defined as the fraction of total T cells that were SARS-CoV-2-associated. Using the MIRA data, each spike-specific TCR was mapped to the spike region that the TCR reacts to and placed in a CD4 or CD8 class. Log10-transformed breadth and depth values were compared by one-way ANOVA with Sidak's multiple comparisons tests. TCRdb took over this immuneACCESS table, retaining in-frame rearrangements with V and J assigned. Such tables are incomplete; in checked studies, under half of the missing clones stem from an unresolved V gene, and the remainder is unexplained. The V and J calls and the clone size are those of that table, but D and trimming were determined from the DNA. The sample table lists 130,000 to 150,000 clones, about 86% of them with a count of one. Of the sample, 5% to 5.5% falls within the top ten clones.

The sample belongs to a study of T cell responses to AZD1222 COVID-19 vaccine (dated by TCRdb to the early 2020s). In the study overall: TCR sequencing covered 230 or so trial participants: 207 given two doses of AZD1222 and approximately 26 given two doses of MenACWY control vaccine. Trial participants were enrolled by age into subgroups of 18-55, 56-69 and 70-plus years, and about 150, 27 and 61 TCR-sequenced participants, respectively, were included in these subgroups. The paper as a whole reports these results and caveats: Vaccine-associated CD4 TCRs spanned the whole spike protein, with dominant responses in regions 160-218 and 743-854. Participants were mostly white British and included more females than males, and it was suggested by the authors that clonal diversity may have been underestimated. The 56-69-year group was small, and its depth increase did not reach significance, likely because of low power. Because no day 14 peak-response samples were available, repertoires were characterized only after the peak T cell response. Conclusions about previously exposed vaccinees are limited because only six or seven AZD1222 recipients were SARS-CoV-2 seropositive at baseline. Spike-specific TCR breadth and depth rose significantly after two AZD1222 doses compared with day 0 and with MenACWY recipients. Reportedly, almost half of the unique spike-specific TCRs recognized epitopes lying outside the regions that are mutated in the B.1.351 and B.1.1.7 variants.

What this sample's time point label stands for: about 28 days (+/-7) after the second vaccine dose. Because spike-specific TCR depth and breadth did not differ between the two schedules, AZD1222 recipients who got a second dose at roughly 4 weeks were pooled with those who got a second dose at roughly 12 weeks. Vaccinee samples came from UK trials COV001 and COV002, including a single-blind randomized controlled phase 2/3 trial of AZD1222 (ChAdOx1 nCoV-19) in healthy adults. For TCRbeta chain sequencing, PBMC samples were collected from trial participants at day 0 and at day 28 after the second dose. The CDR3 sequence holds 14 residues, the cysteine and phenylalanine included. CDR3 DNA only is kept here, 42 bases in frame from base 1. The V end gives up 7 bases and the J end 4 bases, leaving 10 bases in the junction not matched to a gene. Sequences SQVTM (CDR1) and ANQGSEA (CDR2) are obtained from the germline V gene.

The rearranged segments are TRBV29-1 and TRBJ1-3, with 7 bases in between that match TRBD1. The receptor was derived from an adult who received the AZD1222 COVID-19 vaccine. Material: peripheral blood, obtained 28 days after the second AZD1222 dose. CDR3 loop: CSAEGADWGNTIYF. The DNA sequence reads TGCAGCGCCGAGGGGGCCGATTGGGGAAACACCATATATTTT.